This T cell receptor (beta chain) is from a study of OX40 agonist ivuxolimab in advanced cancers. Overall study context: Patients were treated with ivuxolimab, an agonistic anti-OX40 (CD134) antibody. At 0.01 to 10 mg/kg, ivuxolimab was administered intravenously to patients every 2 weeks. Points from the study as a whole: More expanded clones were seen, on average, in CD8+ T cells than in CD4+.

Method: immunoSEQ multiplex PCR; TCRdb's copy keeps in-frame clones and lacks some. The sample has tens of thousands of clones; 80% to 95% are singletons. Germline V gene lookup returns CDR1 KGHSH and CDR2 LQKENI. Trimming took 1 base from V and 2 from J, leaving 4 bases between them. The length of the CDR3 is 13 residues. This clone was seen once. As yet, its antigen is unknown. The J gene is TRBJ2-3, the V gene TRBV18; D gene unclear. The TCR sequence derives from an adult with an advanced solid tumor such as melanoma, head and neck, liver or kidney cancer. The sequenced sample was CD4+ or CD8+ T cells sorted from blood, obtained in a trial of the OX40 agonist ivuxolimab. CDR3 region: CASSPLNTDTQYF. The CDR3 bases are TGTGCCAGCTCACCACTAAACACAGATACGCAGTATTTT.